One and the same sample provided the 8 T cell receptor beta chains below, sequenced in a study of tumor-infiltrating lymphocytes in primary liver carcinoma (TCRdb year 2017). Without any cell sorting, total RNA and DNA were co-extracted from roughly 18-30 mg of bulk tissue using the AllPrep DNA/RNA mini kit. The run used an Illumina HiSeq 2500. TCRbeta-specific cDNA was reverse-transcribed from roughly 500 ng total RNA using a constant-region primer and ProtoScript II reverse transcriptase. Three nested multiplex PCR rounds, following a slightly modified ARM-PCR procedure, were used to build the TCRbeta libraries. The first two PCR rounds used multiplex TRBV1-TRBV30 forward primers with a Cbeta reverse primer, each for 10 cycles. In-frame beta chains were kept once TCRdb had trimmed the public reads at Q25 with fastp and called clones with MiXCR. Merged by CDR3 protein, the rows form single entries marked with the most common genes and DNA. The sample table records more than 90,000 distinct CDR3 sequences; about 63% of these occur just once. The top ten clones comprise 12% of the sample.

Sequencing was carried out using liver tumor tissue from sampling region 2. Read against the paper, the sample's cell subset or site label means: tumor region T2, inferior pole. The source is a woman aged 55-69 years with primary liver carcinoma and hepatitis B virus infection.

Comments on this clonotype: Because it lacks the conserved phenylalanine or tryptophan at the end, this CDR3 is likely a read error. It is unclear where the CDR3 begins or ends on the DNA, so no DNA is shown, and the CDR3 is as TCRdb lists it. The V gene is TRBV11-1, the J gene TRBJ2-1; TRBD2, the D gene given by the table, was not confirmed from the DNA. Looked up from germline, CDR1 is SGHAT and CDR2 is FQDESV (reference sequence). 16 amino acids form the CDR3, both terminal residues included. The chain's CDR3 is CAGSRTRSGSYNELFY.

A word on this clonotype: The junction differs from germline at one of its ends, possibly a read error. The genes are TRBV6-1 and TRBJ1-1; D is unresolved. This CDR3 has 13 residues. The V gene's germline CDR1 is MNHNS and CDR2 SASEGT. The CDR3 reads CASIESENTEAFF. The CDR3 DNA is TGTGCCAGCATTGAAAGTGAGAACACTGAAGCCTTCTTT.

V is TRBV7-9 and J is TRBJ2-7, with 8 bases matching TRBD1. This CDR3 is 16 amino acids long. Germline V gene data show CDR1 as SEHNR and CDR2 as FQNEAQ (reference sequence). V dropped 5 bases and J dropped 10; count of bases not matched to a gene: 19. CDR3 loop: CASSPWDQGADYVQYF. CDR3 nucleotides: TGTGCCAGCAGCCCCTGGGATCAGGGGGCGGACTACGTACAGTACTTC.

About this clonotype: A much larger clone sits a single nucleotide away, making a read error possible. The chain employs TRBV6-1 and TRBJ2-5; D perhaps matches TRBD2 (6 bases). The CDR3 consists of 12 residues. CDR1 is MNHNS, CDR2 SASEGT, per germline. CDR3 protein: CANSAGRETQYF. CDR3 coding DNA: TGTGCCAACAGTGCGGGGAGGGAGACCCAGTACTTC.

Worth noting for this clonotype: A read error may account for a junction end that differs from germline. The J gene is TRBJ2-1, the V gene TRBV11-2; 9 nucleotides align to TRBD1. CDR1 is SGHAT, CDR2 FQNNGV, per germline. The CDR3 runs to 17 residues. Here the CDR3 DNA reads TGTGCAAGCAGCCTAACCGACGGACAGGGGTACATGGGTGAGCAGTTCTTC. This codes for CASSLTDGQGYMGEQFF.

Of note for this clonotype: At one boundary the junction diverges from the germline segment, which might be a read error. The CDR3 reads CASSPTSNSNQPQHF. In DNA form, the CDR3 reads TGTGCCAGCAGTCCGACAAGCAATAGCAATCAGCCCCAACATTTT. The V call is TRBV12-3 or TRBV12-4, the J call TRBJ1-5; no firm D call. The CDR3 has 15 amino acids.

V usage is TRBV4-2 and J usage is TRBJ2-4; 12 positions match TRBD2. CDR1 LGHNA and CDR2 YNFKEQ come from the germline V gene. There are 18 residues in the CDR3. The J segment lost 0 bases and the V segment lost 7 bases, leaving 10 bases of the junction unmatched. DNA for the CDR3: TGTGCCAGCATTCAAACGACTAGCGGGAGTTTAGCCAAAAACATTCAGTACTTC. It codes for CASIQTTSGSLAKNIQYF.

This chain connects TRBV28 to TRBJ2-1; TRBD1 matches at 8 bases. The CDR3 runs 17 residues. Germline CDR1 reads MDHEN; CDR2 reads SYDVKM. Trimming removed 5 bases from V and 3 bases from J; junction bases left unmatched: 12. CDR3 loop: CASSVPGGARFYNEQFF. The DNA for the CDR3 is TGTGCCAGCAGTGTACCAGGGGGCGCTCGTTTCTACAATGAGCAGTTCTTC.